Listed here are 30 T cell receptor beta chains from one sample, sequenced in a study of early T cells in non-severe SARS-CoV-2 infection. TCRdb re-called the 5' RACE reads with MiXCR, one entry per CDR3 protein. The sample yields 90,000 or so distinct CDR3 sequences, more than 13% seen once. Input material: whole blood. The receptors shown here come from an adult who was a healthcare worker with PCR-confirmed SARS-CoV-2 infection or an uninfected control (not recorded which).

This clonotype was detected only a few times. The J gene is TRBJ2-3, the V gene TRBV12-3 or TRBV12-4; D remains ambiguous. Trimming left V 6 bases short and J 3 bases short, with 7 bases between. This CDR3 is 12 amino acids long. The CDR3 spells CASSQNTDTQYF. The CDR3 DNA reads TGTGCCAGCAGCCAGAATACAGATACGCAGTATTTT.

This clonotype was counted ten times or more. The chain recombines TRBV20-1 with TRBJ2-3; D unresolved. From germline, CDR1 is DFQATT and CDR2 SNEGSKA (reference sequence). This CDR3 has 15 residues. V gave up 3 bases and J gave up 0 bases, with 13 bases separating them. In DNA form, the CDR3 reads TGCAGTGCTAGTCGGCGGACGTATAGCACAGATACGCAGTATTTT. Amino acids: CSASRRTYSTDTQYF.

This clonotype was detected ten times or more. The chain combines TRBV10-2 with TRBJ2-5; D possibly matches TRBD1 or TRBD2 (6 bases each). V was pared by 1 base and J by 6 bases, with 15 bases between. The CDR3 is made up of 15 amino acids. Per the germline V gene, CDR1 is WSHSY and CDR2 is SAAADI. The CDR3: CASSEFLTGRQTQYF. CDR3 in DNA: TGCGCCAGCAGTGAGTTTCTAACAGGGAGGCAGACCCAGTACTTC.

This clonotype was counted ten times or more. This chain links TRBV4-1 with TRBJ2-1; D unresolved. Germline assignment: CDR1 MGHRA and CDR2 YSYEKL. This CDR3 contains 14 residues. V lost 1 base and J 8 bases, leaving 12 bases between the germline ends. The CDR3 spells CASSQVLSSDEQFF. The CDR3 bases are TGCGCCAGCAGCCAAGTCCTTTCCTCGGATGAGCAGTTCTTC.

The table lists this clonotype with a few counts. The V and J genes are TRBV7-9 and TRBJ1-3; D is perhaps TRBD1 (6 bases). This CDR3 spans 14 amino acids. Germline CDR1 reads SEHNR; CDR2 reads FQNEAQ (reference sequence). Trimming shortened V by 2 bases and J by 7 bases, and 12 bases separated the two germline ends. CDR3 nucleotide sequence: TGTGCCAGCAGCTTACCCTACAGGGAGAACACCATATATTTT. Protein product: CASSLPYRENTIYF.

The chain joins TRBV5-4 to TRBJ1-1, with D possibly matching TRBD1 (6 bases). The CDR3 has 14 amino acids. The germline V and J ends were trimmed by 3 bases and 4 bases, with 13 bases remaining between them. The germline gives CDR1 SGHNT, CDR2 YYREEE (reference sequence). Here the CDR3 DNA reads TGTGCCAGCAGCTCCCAGGGGAAAGGCACTGAAGCTTTCTTT. The encoded protein is CASSSQGKGTEAFF.

This chain uses TRBV21-1 with TRBJ1-1; the table's TRBD1 call for D was not verified on the DNA. TRBV21-1 is a recognized pseudogene. The length of the CDR3 is 14 residues. For the CDR3, the DNA is TGTGCCAGCAGCGTACAGGGAGGAAGCACTGAAGCTTTCTTT. Translated: CASSVQGGSTEAFF.

This clonotype has ten or more counts. This chain uses TRBV15 with TRBJ2-7; TRBD1 or TRBD2 may be the D gene (6 bases each). Germline V gene sequence: CDR1 LNHNV, CDR2 YYDKDF (reference sequence). CDR3 length: 15 amino acids. The V end lost 0 bases, the J end lost 3 bases, and 12 bases lay between the germline ends. CDR3 loop: CATSRDRRGDYEQYF. The CDR3 coding sequence is TGTGCCACCAGCAGAGATAGGAGGGGGGACTACGAGCAGTACTTC.

As for this clonotype: The germline gene is not matched at one end of the junction; a read error may be the cause. The chain joins TRBV2 to TRBJ1-2; D not resolved. Germline assignment: CDR1 SNHLY and CDR2 FYNNEI. The CDR3 length is 12 residues. CDR3 sequence: CTSKLSGSGYTF. As DNA, the CDR3 is TGTACCAGTAAATTGTCGGGGTCCGGCTACACCTTC.

This clonotype has at least ten counts. As DNA, the CDR3 is TGTGCCAGCAGTGTAGACGGGTACCAGCCCCAGCATTTT. Encoded protein: CASSVDGYQPQHF. The genes are TRBV5-5 and TRBJ1-5; no reliable D call. The germline V gene has CDR1 SGHKS and CDR2 YYEKEE (reference sequence). V dropped 5 bases and J dropped 7 bases, with 13 bases sitting between them. There are 13 residues in the CDR3.

The chain recombines TRBV7-2 with TRBJ2-1; 15 bases line up with TRBD2. This CDR3 has 15 amino acids. The trim removed 3 bases at V and 8 bases at J, leaving 2 bases unmatched. Germline V gives CDR1 SGHTA, CDR2 FQGNSA. DNA of the CDR3: TGTGCCAGCAGCTTTCGGACTAGCGGGAGGGATGAGCAGTTCTTC. It codes for CASSFRTSGRDEQFF.

This clonotype has more than one count but fewer than ten. The rearrangement links TRBV3-1 to TRBJ2-3; 8 nucleotides agree with TRBD2. This CDR3 spans 15 amino acids. J was trimmed by 1 base and V by 5 bases; bases with no gene match: 5. The germline V gene has CDR1 LGHDT and CDR2 YNNKEL (reference sequence). The CDR3 DNA reads TGTGCCAGCAGCGCCACTAGCGGAGGCACAGATACGCAGTATTTT. Translated: CASSATSGGTDTQYF.

This rearrangement joins TRBV6-4 to TRBJ2-3; D gene uncertain. CDR1 and CDR2 (germline): MRHNA, SNTAGT. The CDR3 length is 14 residues. Trimming took off 0 bases at V and 2 bases at J, with 6 bases between the two ends. CDR3 protein: CASSDSEATDTQYF. As DNA, the CDR3 is TGTGCCAGCAGTGACTCTGAAGCCACAGATACGCAGTATTTT.

The chain is built from TRBV5-1 and TRBJ2-7; 7 nucleotides align to TRBD1. CDR1 is SGHRS, CDR2 YFSETQ, per germline. The CDR3 extends over 15 amino acids. The V gene end was trimmed by 4 bases and the J gene end by 3 bases; junction bases not matched to a gene: 10. Here the CDR3 reads CASSPNPGQNYEQYF. In DNA form, the CDR3 reads TGCGCCAGCAGCCCAAATCCGGGACAGAACTACGAGCAGTACTTC.

This clonotype was detected many times. This sequence joins TRBV12-3 or TRBV12-4 and TRBJ1-2; 9 bases map to TRBD1. The CDR3 runs 17 residues. After removal of 6 bases from V and 5 bases from J, the junction contained 16 bases not matched to a gene. As DNA, the CDR3 is TGTGCCAGCAGGAACCTACAGGGGGCTAGTTACTGGTATGGCTACACCTTC. Its translation is CASRNLQGASYWYGYTF.

Here the CDR3 DNA reads TGTGCCAGCGTCGGAGGGAATTCCTACGAGCAGTACTTC. Amino acid sequence: CASVGGNSYEQYF. The V and J genes are TRBV2 and TRBJ2-7; the D gene is possibly TRBD2 (6 bases). Germline V gives CDR1 SNHLY, CDR2 FYNNEI. The CDR3 extends over 13 amino acids. V lost 8 bases, J lost 1 base, and 12 bases lay in between.

The genes are TRBV4-3 and TRBJ1-6, with D perhaps matching TRBD1 (6 bases). Germline values: CDR1 LGHNA, CDR2 YSLEER. V was pared by 0 bases and J by 6 bases, with 12 bases between. The CDR3 consists of 16 residues. The CDR3 coding sequence is TGCGCCAGCAGCCAAGACAAGGGGGGTACTAATTCACCCCTCCACTTT. Its protein product is CASSQDKGGTNSPLHF.

The chain couples TRBV2 to TRBJ2-7; perhaps TRBD2 as D (5 bases). The CDR3 sequence is 12 residues long. Germline lookup yields CDR1 SNHLY and CDR2 FYNNEI. Trimming took off 7 bases at V and 0 bases at J, with 7 bases between the two ends. CDR3 sequence (DNA): TGTGCCAGCACGGGAAGCTCCTACGAGCAGTACTTC. This codes for CASTGSSYEQYF.

In its sample, this clonotype was seen a few times. The chain uses TRBV20-1 and TRBJ1-2; D gene ambiguous. The V gene's germline CDR1 is DFQATT and CDR2 SNEGSKA (reference sequence). The CDR3 spans 14 residues. V lost 4 bases, J lost 3 bases, and 15 bases lay in between. CDR3 sequence reads: CSAISGVVDYGYTF. The CDR3 DNA sequence: TGCAGTGCTATCTCCGGCGTCGTGGACTATGGCTACACCTTC.

This clonotype appeared a few times. V usage is TRBV12-3 or TRBV12-4 and J usage is TRBJ2-2; TRBD1 matches at 7 bases. The CDR3 is made up of 15 amino acids. The V and J ends lost 1 base and 9 bases, in that order; junction bases with no gene match: 8. The CDR3: CASSLDTGASRELFF. CDR3 DNA sequence: TGTGCCAGCAGTTTAGATACAGGGGCGTCCCGGGAGCTGTTTTTT.

This clonotype has a handful of counts. The V and J genes are TRBV28 and TRBJ2-6, with D uncertain. CDR1 is MDHEN and CDR2 is SYDVKM in the germline V gene. Trimming pared 6 bases from V and 0 bases from J, leaving 9 bases between. The CDR3 consists of 15 residues. This chain's CDR3 is CASRGVDSGANVLTF. In nucleotides, the CDR3 is TGTGCCAGCAGGGGCGTCGACTCTGGGGCCAACGTCCTGACTTTC.

V gene TRBV4-1 combines with J gene TRBJ1-1, with a tentative D call TRBD1 (5 bases). The V and J ends lost 0 bases and 6 bases respectively, with 14 bases between them. Germline V gene data show CDR1 as MGHRA and CDR2 as YSYEKL. The CDR3 runs 15 residues. CDR3 DNA: TGCGCCAGCAGCCAAGAGTCGCAGGGCGGACCTGAAGCTTTCTTT. This sequence encodes CASSQESQGGPEAFF.

J is TRBJ2-1 and V is TRBV20-1; D uncertain. V gave up 2 bases and J gave up 2 bases, with 7 bases separating them. CDR1 is DFQATT, CDR2 SNEGSKA, per germline (reference sequence). CDR3 length: 13 residues. The DNA for the CDR3 is TGCAGTGCTAGACAGGTCACCTACAATGAGCAGTTCTTC. Protein product: CSARQVTYNEQFF.

This chain uses TRBV28 with TRBJ1-1; D is perhaps TRBD1 (5 bases). The V and J ends lost 5 bases and 7 bases respectively, with 14 bases between them. Germline loops: CDR1 MDHEN, CDR2 SYDVKM. The CDR3 is 13 amino acids. The CDR3 spells CASSPAQGLEAFF. The CDR3 DNA reads TGTGCCAGCAGTCCCGCCCAGGGTCTTGAAGCTTTCTTT. Together with reference TRBV28 and TRBJ1-1, the CDR3 gives the full variable domain: DVKVTQSSRYLVKRTGEKVFLECVQDMDHENMFWYRQDPGLGLRLIYFSYDVKMKEKGDIPEGYSVSREKKERFSLILESASTNQTSMYLCASSPAQGLEAFFGQGTRLTVV.

The sample holds a few counts of this clonotype. This sequence joins TRBV7-6 and TRBJ1-2; the D gene is possibly TRBD1 (6 bases). The CDR3 runs 14 residues. Trimming shortened V by 4 bases and J by 7 bases, and 16 bases separated the two germline ends. Germline V gene sequence: CDR1 SGHVS, CDR2 FNYEAQ. This CDR3 reads CASSSTGSSGGYTF. The CDR3 nucleotides read TGTGCCAGCAGCTCGACAGGCTCTAGTGGTGGCTACACCTTC.

This clonotype was recorded many times. This sequence joins TRBV7-9 and TRBJ2-1, with TRBD2 matching 13 bases. The CDR3 is made up of 15 amino acids. The ends lost 5 bases at V and 9 bases at J; junction bases unmatched: 7. Germline CDR1 reads SEHNR; CDR2 reads FQNEAQ (reference sequence). The DNA for the CDR3 is TGTGCCAGCAGCCGACTAGCGGGAGGCGTCGGTGAGCAGTTCTTC. Amino acids: CASSRLAGGVGEQFF.

The chain joins TRBV7-9 to TRBJ2-3; no clear D gene. The CDR3 covers 15 residues. Trimming stripped 0 bases from V and 1 base from J, with 8 bases between. The germline CDR1 and CDR2 sequences are SEHNR and FQNEAQ (reference sequence). The CDR3 DNA is TGTGCCAGCAGCTTAGCGCGAAGGCGCACAGATACGCAGTATTTT. Its translation: CASSLARRRTDTQYF. Variable domain in full (rest from reference TRBV7-9 and TRBJ2-3): DTGVSQNPRHKITKRGQNVTFRCDPISEHNRLYWYRQTLGQGPEFLTYFQNEAQLEKSRLLSDRFSAERPKGSFSTLEIQRTEQGDSAMYLCASSLARRRTDTQYFGPGTRLTVL.

The rearrangement uses TRBV5-5 and TRBJ2-2; 12 positions agree with TRBD2. This CDR3 is built from 15 residues. J gave up 5 bases and V 1 base, and 0 bases lay outside the gene matches. Germline V lookup: CDR1 SGHKS, CDR2 YYEKEE (reference sequence). Here the CDR3 reads CASSLTSGRTGELFF. The CDR3 DNA is TGTGCCAGCAGCTTGACTAGCGGGAGGACCGGGGAGCTGTTTTTT.

This sequence joins TRBV29-1 and TRBJ2-2; D not resolved. The CDR3 consists of 13 residues. Trimming shortened V by 7 bases and J by 2 bases, and 11 bases separated the two germline ends. Germline CDR1 SQVTM, CDR2 ANQGSEA. The CDR3 sequence: CSALWINTGELFF. CDR3 DNA sequence: TGCAGCGCGTTATGGATTAACACCGGGGAGCTGTTTTTT.

This clonotype occurred many times. This chain links TRBV19 with TRBJ2-2; the D is unclear. Trimming removed 3 bases at V and 8 bases at J, with 10 bases between. The CDR3 spans 13 residues. CDR1 LNHDA and CDR2 SQIVND come from the germline V gene (reference sequence). The CDR3 nucleotides read TGTGCCAGTAGTATGCGGAGACGGGGGGAGCTGTTTTTT. Translating it yields CASSMRRRGELFF. The full variable domain, completed using reference TRBV19 and TRBJ2-2, is DGGITQSPKYLFRKEGQNVTLSCEQNLNHDAMYWYRQDPGQGLRLIYYSQIVNDFQKGDIAEGYSVSREKKESFPLTVTSAQKNPTAFYLCASSMRRRGELFFGEGSRLTVL.